These 8 T cell receptor beta chains were sequenced from one sample in a study of shared clonotypes between healthy human individuals. The naive CD8 fraction comprised CD45RO-negative cells positively selected for CCR7 and excluded terminally differentiated effector memory CD45RA+ cells. Repertoires were generated with immunoSEQ multiplex PCR, while TCRdb's copy carries only in-frame clones and drops some. The sample lists a few million clones, about 93% occurring once. Sample: naive CD8+ T cells from PBMCs. All receptors derive from a man between 18 and 35 years old in good health. Some clones in this sample may be carry-over from other donors' samples.

The chain recombines TRBV27 with TRBJ2-1, with unresolved D. Germline V gene data show CDR1 as MNHEY and CDR2 as SMNVEV (reference sequence). Trimming left V 2 bases short and J 3 bases short, with 8 bases between. The CDR3 spans 14 residues. CDR3: CASSLRAHYNEQFF. CDR3 nucleotide sequence: TGTGCCAGCAGTTTAAGGGCTCACTACAATGAGCAGTTCTTC.

J is TRBJ2-7 and V is TRBV2; 16 nucleotides line up with TRBD2. The CDR3 runs 19 residues. CDR1 is SNHLY, CDR2 FYNNEI, per germline. Trimming took 9 bases from V and 6 from J; bases not matched to a gene: 20. The CDR3 DNA reads as TGTGCCAGTCTCTCTTCCGGGACTAGCGGGAGGGGTTCAAAGGGCGAGCAGTACTTC. This sequence encodes CASLSSGTSGRGSKGEQYF.

This clone was picked up one time. The rearrangement links TRBV27 to TRBJ2-5, with D tentatively TRBD2 (6 bases). Trimming took off 4 bases at V and 1 base at J, with 10 bases between the two ends. Germline V gene lookup returns CDR1 MNHEY and CDR2 SMNVEV (reference sequence). This CDR3 region has 14 residues. CDR3 loop: CASSSTGSQETQYF. The CDR3 nucleotides are TGTGCCAGCAGTTCTACCGGGAGCCAAGAGACCCAGTACTTC.

The CDR3 spells CAWGDRNSYNEQFF. The CDR3 coding sequence is TGTGCCTGGGGAGACAGGAACTCCTACAATGAGCAGTTCTTC. This chain links TRBV30 with TRBJ2-1, with a weak D call TRBD1 (6 bases). V lost 5 bases, J lost 0 bases, and 11 bases lay in between. Germline-derived CDR1 and CDR2 are GTSNPN and SVGIG (reference sequence). The CDR3 totals 14 residues.

The chain couples TRBV19 to TRBJ2-1; D gene ambiguous. CDR3 length: 14 amino acids. V was cut by 2 bases and J by 4 bases, with 9 bases left in between. Germline CDR1 is LNHDA and CDR2 is SQIVND (reference sequence). CDR3 bases: TGTGCCAGTAGTATATGGAACCGGTACAATGAGCAGTTCTTC. This gives the protein CASSIWNRYNEQFF.

This clone was counted only a few times. The chain employs TRBV11-2 and TRBJ2-2; no clear D. The CDR3 loop spans 14 amino acids. From germline, CDR1 is SGHAT and CDR2 FQNNGV. V was clipped by 3 bases and J by 6 bases, with 11 bases between them. The CDR3 loop is CASSFTRGPGELFF. The CDR3 region has the DNA TGTGCCAGCAGCTTCACCCGCGGTCCCGGGGAGCTGTTTTTT. Full variable domain (remainder filled in from reference TRBV11-2 and TRBJ2-2): EAGVAQSPRYKIIEKRQSVAFWCNPISGHATLYWYQQILGQGPKLLIQFQNNGVVDDSQLPKDRFSAERLKGVDSTLKIQPAKLEDSAVYLCASSFTRGPGELFFGEGSRLTVL.

The CDR3 DNA reads as TGTGCCAGCAGTTTGTCGCGGGAGGGCCTCGAGCAGTACTTC. It is translated as CASSLSREGLEQYF. The V and J genes are TRBV28 and TRBJ2-7; 9 nucleotides align to TRBD2. Germline V gives CDR1 MDHEN, CDR2 SYDVKM. This CDR3 spans 14 amino acids. J lost 6 bases, V lost 3 bases, and 6 bases had no gene match.

The rearrangement links TRBV5-4 to TRBJ2-3, with 7 bases aligning to TRBD2. Trimming at V came to 5 bases and at J to 0 bases, leaving 15 bases not matched to a gene. The CDR3 spans 18 residues. CDR1 and CDR2 from the germline V gene are SGHNT and YYREEE (reference sequence). This CDR3 reads CASSYYPVGRESTDTQYF. CDR3 DNA sequence: TGTGCCAGCAGTTATTACCCCGTGGGGCGGGAGAGCACAGATACGCAGTATTTT. Full variable domain (rest looked up from reference TRBV5-4 and TRBJ2-3): ETGVTQSPTHLIKTRGQQVTLRCSSQSGHNTVSWYQQALGQGPQFIFQYYREEENGRGNFPPRFSGLQFPNYSSELNVNALELDDSALYLCASSYYPVGRESTDTQYFGPGTRLTVL.